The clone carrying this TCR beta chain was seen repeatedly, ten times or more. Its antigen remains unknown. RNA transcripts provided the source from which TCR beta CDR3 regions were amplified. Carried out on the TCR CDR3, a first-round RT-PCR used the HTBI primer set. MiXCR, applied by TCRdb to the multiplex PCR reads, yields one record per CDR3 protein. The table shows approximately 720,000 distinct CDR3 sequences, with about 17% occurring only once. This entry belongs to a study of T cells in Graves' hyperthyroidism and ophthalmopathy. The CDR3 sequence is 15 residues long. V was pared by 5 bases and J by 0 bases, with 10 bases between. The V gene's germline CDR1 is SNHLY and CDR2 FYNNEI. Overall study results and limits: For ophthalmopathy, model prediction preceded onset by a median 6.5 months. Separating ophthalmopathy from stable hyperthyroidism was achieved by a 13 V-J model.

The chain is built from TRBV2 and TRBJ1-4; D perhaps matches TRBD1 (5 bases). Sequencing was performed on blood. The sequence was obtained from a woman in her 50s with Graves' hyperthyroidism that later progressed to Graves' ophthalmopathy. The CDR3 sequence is CASSSRAATNEKLFF. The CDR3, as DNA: TGTGCCAGCAGTAGCAGGGCCGCAACTAATGAAAAACTGTTTTTT.